This T cell receptor (beta chain) was obtained from a study of shared clonotypes between healthy human individuals. Overall study context: CD4 naive cells filled three plates per donor, CD4 memory three, CD8 naive two and CD8 memory one.

Regarding the study as a whole: Generation probability values for non-shared clonotypes were lower than those for clonotypes shared by all four donors. It was the few donors that limited the genetic and exposure-history diversity represented.

Germline CDR1 MDHEN, CDR2 SYDVKM. With V trimmed by 1 base and J by 4 bases, 0 bases remained unmatched. This CDR3 contains 14 residues. Generated by immunoSEQ multiplex PCR, the TCRdb table keeps only in-frame clones and is missing some. The sample records under 700,000 clones, around 95% being singletons. Regarding this clone: What it binds is unknown.

Positively selected for CCR7, the CD45RO-negative cells used as naive CD8 cells excluded terminally differentiated effector memory CD45RA+ cells. All donors were healthy HIV-negative adults lacking recent acute infections or vaccinations. The origin of this receptor is a woman under 40 in good health. Source material: naive CD8+ T cells sorted from blood. This sequence joins TRBV28 and TRBJ1-5, with 8 nucleotides matching TRBD1. In nucleotides, the CDR3 is TGTGCCAGCAGTTTATACAGGGGGAATCAGCCCCAGCATTTT. Translation gives CASSLYRGNQPQHF. Looking up the rest from reference TRBV28 and TRBJ1-5 gives the full variable domain: DVKVTQSSRYLVKRTGEKVFLECVQDMDHENMFWYRQDPGLGLRLIYFSYDVKMKEKGDIPEGYSVSREKKERFSLILESASTNQTSMYLCASSLYRGNQPQHFGDGTRLSIL.